The 20 T cell receptor beta chains listed next were all sequenced from one sample in a study of blood T cells in healthy people across ages. Then a second PCR, running roughly 7 to 12 cycles, was carried out with a sample-barcoded 5' primer and a J-beta primer mix. TCRdb re-called the 5' RACE reads with MiXCR, one entry per CDR3 protein. The table shows about 1,800,000 distinct CDR3 sequences, with roughly 27% occurring only once. Sequencing was done on a sample of blood. All receptors come from a woman in her twenties or thirties in good health.

This clonotype was seen more than once but under ten times. The chain has TRBV6-5 and TRBJ2-7; D gene unclear. The germline V gene has CDR1 MNHEY and CDR2 SVGAGI. The CDR3 covers 14 residues. V was cut by 5 bases and J by 0 bases, with 11 bases left in between. CDR3 DNA sequence: TGTGCCAGCAGTCCAAGTTTTCCCTCCTACGAGCAGTACTTC. Translated: CASSPSFPSYEQYF.

This clonotype was picked up a small number of times. The rearrangement joins TRBV20-1 to TRBJ2-1; D is perhaps TRBD2 (6 bases). The CDR3 length is 15 residues. Per germline, CDR1 DFQATT and CDR2 SNEGSKA (reference sequence). The V and J ends lost 3 bases and 2 bases respectively, with 14 bases between them. CDR3 loop: CSASLGGSAYNEQFF. The CDR3 DNA reads as TGCAGTGCTAGTCTTGGGGGGTCCGCCTACAATGAGCAGTTCTTC.

The chain combines TRBV15 with TRBJ2-7; D tentatively reads TRBD1 or TRBD2 (5 bases each). Germline-derived CDR1 and CDR2 are LNHNV and YYDKDF (reference sequence). V lost 0 bases, J lost 0 bases, and 9 bases lay in between. The CDR3 is 15 residues long. DNA for the CDR3: TGTGCCACCAGCAGAGATCCCGGGACCTCCTACGAGCAGTACTTC. It translates to CATSRDPGTSYEQYF.

The sample holds many counts of this clonotype. The rearrangement joins TRBV5-1 to TRBJ2-7; 11 bases agree with TRBD2. CDR3 size: 15 residues. The V gene's germline CDR1 is SGHRS and CDR2 YFSETQ. Trimming at V came to 4 bases and at J to 3 bases, leaving 6 bases not matched to a gene. This CDR3 reads CASSHGTSGLYEQYF. CDR3 nucleotides: TGCGCCAGCAGCCATGGGACTAGCGGACTCTACGAGCAGTACTTC. The full variable domain, in which reference TRBV5-1 and TRBJ2-7 provide the parts outside the CDR3, is KAGVTQTPRYLIKTRGQQVTLSCSPISGHRSVSWYQQTPGQGLQFLFEYFSETQRNKGNFPGRFSGRQFSNSRSEMNVSTLELGDSALYLCASSHGTSGLYEQYFGPGTRLTVT.

This clonotype was detected ten times or more. The V and J genes are TRBV12-3 or TRBV12-4 and TRBJ1-2; 8 bases are shared with TRBD1. Unmatched junction bases numbered 5, after V lost 7 bases and J lost 4 bases. The CDR3 has 13 amino acids. For the CDR3, the DNA is TGTGCCAGCACCCAGGGGGCACCCTATGGCTACACCTTC. As protein: CASTQGAPYGYTF.

This clonotype was counted many times. J is TRBJ2-1 and V is TRBV20-1, with 10 bases matching TRBD2. The CDR3 extends over 15 amino acids. Germline V gene lookup returns CDR1 DFQATT and CDR2 SNEGSKA (reference sequence). The ends lost 3 bases at V and 8 bases at J; junction bases unmatched: 10. The CDR3 is CSASPLAGAGDEQFF. CDR3 DNA: TGCAGTGCTAGTCCTCTAGCGGGGGCGGGGGATGAGCAGTTCTTC.

There are a few counts of this clonotype. The chain carries TRBV20-1 and TRBJ2-1; TRBD2 aligns across 14 bases. The CDR3 has 17 residues. Per germline, CDR1 DFQATT and CDR2 SNEGSKA (reference sequence). Trimming at V came to 5 bases and at J to 3 bases, leaving 9 bases not matched to a gene. CDR3 DNA: TGCAGTGCTTGGGGGGGGGGACTAGCGGGAGACTACAATGAGCAGTTCTTC. Residues: CSAWGGGLAGDYNEQFF.

The V call is TRBV20-1, the J call TRBJ2-5, with D hard to call. Trimming cost V 0 bases and J 3 bases, with 14 bases left between them. Germline V lookup: CDR1 DFQATT, CDR2 SNEGSKA (reference sequence). The CDR3 extends over 15 amino acids. The CDR3 DNA reads TGCAGTGCTAGAGATTATGGGAAAGGAGAAGAGACCCAGTACTTC. This translates into CSARDYGKGEETQYF.

This clonotype was observed a handful of times. V and J are TRBV27 and TRBJ2-3; a weak D match, TRBD1 (6 bases). This CDR3 region has 13 residues. Germline-derived CDR1 and CDR2 are MNHEY and SMNVEV (reference sequence). Trimming removed 2 bases from V and 9 bases from J, with 12 bases in between. The CDR3 nucleotides are TGTGCCAGCAGTTTAACAGGGTTTGGGACGCAGTATTTT. Translated: CASSLTGFGTQYF.

The sample holds many counts of this clonotype. One junction end disagrees with the germline gene, perhaps due to a read error. The chain couples TRBV12-3 or TRBV12-4 to TRBJ2-1; no clear D gene. The CDR3 consists of 13 residues. This chain's CDR3 is CAGSQDSYNEQFF. The DNA for the CDR3 is TGTGCCGGCAGCCAAGATAGCTACAATGAGCAGTTCTTC.

This clonotype has more than one count but fewer than ten. DNA of the CDR3: TGCAGCGTTGTAAGGGCAGGGACGAGTGGCTACACCTTC. Residues: CSVVRAGTSGYTF. The V call is TRBV29-1, the J call TRBJ1-2, with a possible D match to TRBD1 (5 bases). CDR1 SQVTM and CDR2 ANQGSEA come from the germline V gene. CDR3 size: 13 residues. The germline V and J ends were trimmed by 4 bases and 7 bases, with 16 bases remaining between them.

On this clonotype itself: The junction and the germline gene differ at one end; a read error may be behind it. The gene calls are TRBV5-1 and TRBJ2-3; perhaps TRBD2 as D (6 bases). Germline CDR1 SGHRS, CDR2 YFSETQ. This CDR3 is built from 17 residues. The CDR3 protein is CASSSNLAGLNTDTRYF. The CDR3 coding sequence is TGCGCCAGCAGCTCTAACCTGGCGGGGCTTAACACAGATACGCGGTATTTT.

The chain recombines TRBV20-1 with TRBJ1-1; D might be TRBD1 (5 bases). V was cut by 0 bases and J by 4 bases, with 12 bases left in between. Germline CDR1 is DFQATT and CDR2 is SNEGSKA (reference sequence). The CDR3 has 14 residues. The CDR3 sequence is CSARDRGKSTEAFF. The CDR3 DNA follows: TGCAGTGCTAGAGATCGGGGGAAATCCACTGAAGCTTTCTTT.

Regarding this clonotype: Mismatch with germline at one junction end may stem from a read error. The V and J genes are TRBV5-1 and TRBJ2-7, with D perhaps TRBD1 or TRBD2 (5 bases each). Germline values: CDR1 SGHRS, CDR2 YFSETQ. The CDR3 has 13 amino acids. The CDR3 protein is CASGLAWDGARYF. CDR3 DNA: TGCGCCAGCGGCTTGGCCTGGGACGGGGCTCGGTACTTC.

The gene calls are TRBV5-1 and TRBJ1-6; D unresolved. CDR3 size: 18 residues. Germline V CDR1 and CDR2: SGHRS, YFSETQ. Between the trimmed V and J ends, which lost 0 bases and 5 bases, there was a span of 18 bases. This CDR3 reads CASSLVPGGGGNNSPLHF. The CDR3 DNA reads as TGCGCCAGCAGCTTGGTCCCCGGTGGAGGAGGAAATAATTCACCCCTCCACTTT. Supplemented by reference TRBV5-1 and TRBJ1-6, the full variable domain reads KAGVTQTPRYLIKTRGQQVTLSCSPISGHRSVSWYQQTPGQGLQFLFEYFSETQRNKGNFPGRFSGRQFSNSRSEMNVSTLELGDSALYLCASSLVPGGGGNNSPLHFGNGTRLTVT.

This clonotype was seen repeatedly, ten times or more. The CDR3 here is CSVAAPINYEQYF. For the CDR3, the DNA is TGCAGCGTTGCCGCACCGATTAACTACGAGCAGTACTTC. This chain uses TRBV29-1 with TRBJ2-7, with D uncertain. Germline V gene data show CDR1 as SQVTM and CDR2 as ANQGSEA. V lost 4 bases and J lost 3, with 13 bases in between. This CDR3 has 13 amino acids.

A few counts support this clonotype. This chain connects TRBV7-2 to TRBJ2-3; 7 bases are a match to TRBD2. The germline V gene encodes CDR1 SGHTA and CDR2 FQGNSA. This CDR3 has 16 residues. The V segment lost 1 base and the J segment 1 base; nucleotides outside the gene matches: 5. The CDR3 DNA reads TGTGCCAGCAGCTTAGATCGACTAGCTCGCACAGATACGCAGTATTTT. This encodes CASSLDRLARTDTQYF. Drawing the rest from reference TRBV7-2 and TRBJ2-3, the complete variable domain is GAGVSQSPSNKVTEKGKDVELRCDPISGHTALYWYRQSLGQGLEFLIYFQGNSAPDKSGLPSDRFSAERTGGSVSTLTIQRTQQEDSAVYLCASSLDRLARTDTQYFGPGTRLTVL.

Of note for this clonotype: The junction does not match germline at one end; this may be a read error. The chain recombines TRBV6-5 with TRBJ2-3, with a weak D call TRBD1 (5 bases). Germline loops: CDR1 MNHEY, CDR2 SVGAGI. The CDR3 sequence is 14 residues long. This chain's CDR3 is CASSLTGSTGTQYF. The CDR3 region has the DNA TGTGCCAGCAGCCTTACCGGGTCCACAGGTACGCAGTATTTT.

This clonotype was counted at least ten times. This rearrangement joins TRBV20-1 to TRBJ2-5; D not resolved. CDR1 DFQATT and CDR2 SNEGSKA come from the germline V gene (reference sequence). This CDR3 is 12 amino acids long. Trimming took 2 bases from V and 3 from J, leaving 7 bases between them. The CDR3 bases are TGCAGTGCTAGAAACTCTAAAGAGACCCAGTACTTC. Translating gives CSARNSKETQYF.

This clonotype was detected a few times. The chain has TRBV2 and TRBJ2-3; no definite D call. V dropped 1 base and J dropped 3 bases, with 5 bases sitting between them. The CDR3 has 13 residues. CDR1 is SNHLY and CDR2 is FYNNEI in the germline V gene. The CDR3 sequence: CASSEELTDTQYF. The CDR3 nucleotides are TGTGCCAGCAGTGAAGAGTTAACAGATACGCAGTATTTT.